The present entry profiles one TCR beta chain with its context. The sample originates from a study of CD8+ T cells in alopecia areata. Treatment in this sample: oral pan-JAK inhibitor, 5-10 mg twice daily. It was cDNA, reverse transcribed from extracted RNA, that served as the sequencing template. Sequenced by immunoSEQ multiplex PCR; TCRdb stores in-frame clones only, minus some. The repertoire holds some 95,000 clones, about 40% seen once, with roughly 18% in the top ten. V was clipped by 3 bases and J by 0 bases; unmatched bases: 7. The CDR3 sequence is 16 residues long. Per the germline V gene, CDR1 is SGHDN and CDR2 is FVKESK.

This TCR came from a human donor with alopecia areata. J is TRBJ2-5 and V is TRBV14; 7 nucleotides line up with TRBD2. The sequenced sample was CD8+ T cells sorted from blood, obtained at week 24, from a patient treated with tofacitinib. The CDR3 DNA reads as TGTGCCAGCAGCCACCAAGAACTAGCGAACCAAGAGACCCAGTACTTC. Translating gives CASSHQELANQETQYF.